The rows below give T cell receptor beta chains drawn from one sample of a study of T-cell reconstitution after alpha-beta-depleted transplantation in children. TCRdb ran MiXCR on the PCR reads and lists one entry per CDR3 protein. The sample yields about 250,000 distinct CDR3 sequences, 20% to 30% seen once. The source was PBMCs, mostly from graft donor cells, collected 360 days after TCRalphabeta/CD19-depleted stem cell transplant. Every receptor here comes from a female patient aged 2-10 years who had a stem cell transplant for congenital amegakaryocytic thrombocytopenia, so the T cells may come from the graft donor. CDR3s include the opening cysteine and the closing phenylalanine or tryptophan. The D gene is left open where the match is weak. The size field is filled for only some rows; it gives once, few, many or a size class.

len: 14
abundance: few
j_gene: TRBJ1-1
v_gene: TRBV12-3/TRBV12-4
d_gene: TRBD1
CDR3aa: CASSRQGPFTEAFF
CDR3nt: TGTGCCAGCAGCCGACAGGGGCCCTTCACTGAAGCTTTCTTT

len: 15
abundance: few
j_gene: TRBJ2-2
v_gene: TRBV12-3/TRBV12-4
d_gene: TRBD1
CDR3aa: CASSARQGSGGELFF
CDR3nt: TGTGCCAGCAGTGCCCGACAGGGGAGTGGCGGGGAGCTGTTTTTT

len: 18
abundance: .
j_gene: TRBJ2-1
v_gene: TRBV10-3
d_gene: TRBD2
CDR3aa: CAISGTLAGYHSYNEQFF
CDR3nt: TGTGCCATCAGCGGGACCCTAGCGGGGTACCACTCCTACAATGAGCAGTTCTTC

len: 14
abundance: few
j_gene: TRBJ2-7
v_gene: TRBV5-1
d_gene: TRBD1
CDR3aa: CASSLATGPGEQYF
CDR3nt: TGCGCCAGCAGCTTGGCGACAGGGCCCGGCGAGCAGTACTTC

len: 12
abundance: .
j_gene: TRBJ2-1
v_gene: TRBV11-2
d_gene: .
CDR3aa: CASSSPLGEQFF
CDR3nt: TGTGCCAGCAGCTCCCCTCTAGGTGAGCAGTTCTTC

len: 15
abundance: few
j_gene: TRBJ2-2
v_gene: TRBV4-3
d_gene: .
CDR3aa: CASSQEVRRPGELFF
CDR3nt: TGCGCCAGCAGCCAAGAAGTGAGGCGGCCCGGGGAGCTGTTTTTT

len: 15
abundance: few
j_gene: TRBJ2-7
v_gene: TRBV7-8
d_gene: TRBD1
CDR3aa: CASRLAGTGPYEQYF
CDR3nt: TGTGCCAGCAGACTGGCCGGGACAGGTCCCTACGAGCAGTACTTC

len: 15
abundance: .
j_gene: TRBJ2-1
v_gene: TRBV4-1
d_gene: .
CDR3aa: CASSLTWVGYNEQFF
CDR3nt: TGCGCCAGCAGCCTGACCTGGGTGGGATACAATGAGCAGTTCTTC

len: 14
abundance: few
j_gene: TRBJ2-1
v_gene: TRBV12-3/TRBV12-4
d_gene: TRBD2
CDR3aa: CAITYWTRGSEQFF
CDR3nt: TGTGCCATCACTTATTGGACTAGGGGTAGTGAGCAGTTCTTC

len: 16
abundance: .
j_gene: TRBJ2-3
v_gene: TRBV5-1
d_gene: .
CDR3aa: CASSWTGTKSTDTQYF
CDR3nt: TGCGCCAGCAGCTGGACGGGAACCAAAAGCACAGATACGCAGTATTTT

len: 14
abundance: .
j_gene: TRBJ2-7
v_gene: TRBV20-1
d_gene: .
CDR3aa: CSAPPGESAYEQYF
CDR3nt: TGCAGTGCCCCGCCGGGGGAAAGCGCCTACGAGCAGTACTTC

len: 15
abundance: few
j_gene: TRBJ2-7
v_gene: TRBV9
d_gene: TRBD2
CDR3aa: CASSVGLAETYEQYF
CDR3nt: TGTGCCAGCAGCGTCGGACTAGCAGAGACCTACGAGCAGTACTTC

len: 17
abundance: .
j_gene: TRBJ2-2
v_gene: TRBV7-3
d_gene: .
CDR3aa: CASSLYGGPSNTGELFF
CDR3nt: TGTGCCAGCAGCTTATATGGGGGGCCCTCGAACACCGGGGAGCTGTTTTTT

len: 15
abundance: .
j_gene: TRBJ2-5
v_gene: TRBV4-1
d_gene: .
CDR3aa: CASSQDYRATETQYF
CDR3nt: TGCGCCAGCAGCCAAGACTACAGGGCGACAGAGACCCAGTACTTC

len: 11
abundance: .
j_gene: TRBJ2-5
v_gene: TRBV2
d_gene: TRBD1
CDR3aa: CATRQGETQYF
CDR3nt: TGTGCCACCCGACAGGGAGAGACCCAGTACTTC

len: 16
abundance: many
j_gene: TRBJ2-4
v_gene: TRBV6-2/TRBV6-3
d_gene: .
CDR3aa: CASSYGGTLAKNIQYF
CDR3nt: TGTGCCAGCAGTTACGGAGGAACCCTAGCCAAAAACATTCAGTACTTC

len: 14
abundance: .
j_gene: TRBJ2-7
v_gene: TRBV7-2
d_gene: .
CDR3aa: CASSPGTATYEQYF
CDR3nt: TGTGCCAGCAGCCCCGGGACGGCGACCTACGAGCAGTACTTC

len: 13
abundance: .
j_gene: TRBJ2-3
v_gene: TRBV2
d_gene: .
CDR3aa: CASSEEGPDTQYF
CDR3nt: TGTGCCAGCAGTGAAGAGGGCCCAGATACGCAGTATTTT

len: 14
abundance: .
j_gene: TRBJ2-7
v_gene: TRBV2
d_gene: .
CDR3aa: CASTLQLVPYEQYF
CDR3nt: TGTGCCAGCACTTTGCAACTAGTCCCCTACGAGCAGTACTTC

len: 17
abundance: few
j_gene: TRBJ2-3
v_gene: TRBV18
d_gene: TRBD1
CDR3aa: CASQHRKPGQVTDTQYF
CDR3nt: TGTGCCAGCCAACACCGAAAACCGGGACAGGTCACAGATACGCAGTATTTT

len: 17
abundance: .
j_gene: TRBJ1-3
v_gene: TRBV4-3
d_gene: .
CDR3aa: CASSQEPGHFSGNTIYF
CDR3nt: TGCGCCAGCAGCCAAGAACCGGGACACTTCTCTGGAAACACCATATATTTT

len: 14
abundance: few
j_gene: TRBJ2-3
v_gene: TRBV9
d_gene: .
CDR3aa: CASSVSRGTDTQYF
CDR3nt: TGTGCCAGCAGCGTCTCTCGGGGGACAGATACGCAGTATTTT

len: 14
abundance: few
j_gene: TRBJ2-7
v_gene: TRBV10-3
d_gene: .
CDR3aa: CAISDADSSYEQYF
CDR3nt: TGTGCCATCAGTGACGCGGACAGCTCCTACGAGCAGTACTTC

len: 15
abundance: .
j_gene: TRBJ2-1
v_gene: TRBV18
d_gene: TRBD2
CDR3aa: CASSPTSAKINEQFF
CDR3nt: TGTGCCAGCTCCCCGACTAGCGCTAAAATTAATGAGCAGTTCTTC

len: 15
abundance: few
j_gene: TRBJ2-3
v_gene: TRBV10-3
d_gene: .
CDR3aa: CANSDSPTAGDTQYF
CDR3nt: TGTGCCAACTCGGACAGTCCTACCGCGGGAGATACGCAGTATTTT

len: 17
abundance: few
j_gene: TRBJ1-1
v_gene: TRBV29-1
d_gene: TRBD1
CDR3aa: CSVENPGTGLMDTEAFF
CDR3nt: TGCAGCGTTGAAAATCCCGGGACAGGGCTTATGGACACTGAAGCTTTCTTT

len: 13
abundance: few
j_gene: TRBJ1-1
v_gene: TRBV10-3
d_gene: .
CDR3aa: CAISEEGTTEAFF
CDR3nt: TGTGCCATCAGTGAAGAGGGGACCACTGAAGCTTTCTTT

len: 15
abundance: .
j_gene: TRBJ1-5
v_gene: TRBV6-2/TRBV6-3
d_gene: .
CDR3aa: CASEAGRVVDQPQHF
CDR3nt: TGTGCCTCCGAGGCGGGCAGGGTGGTAGATCAGCCCCAGCATTTT

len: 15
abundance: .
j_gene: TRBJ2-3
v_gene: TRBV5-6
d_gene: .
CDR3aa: CASSLAPTSTDTQYF
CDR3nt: TGTGCCAGCAGCTTAGCGCCGACTAGCACAGATACGCAGTATTTT

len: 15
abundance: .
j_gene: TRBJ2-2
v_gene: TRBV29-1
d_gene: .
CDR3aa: CSVEEAGGPTGELFF
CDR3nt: TGCAGCGTTGAAGAAGCTGGCGGACCTACCGGGGAGCTGTTTTTT

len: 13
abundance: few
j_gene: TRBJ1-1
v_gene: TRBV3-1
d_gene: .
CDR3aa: CASSSRQKSEAFF
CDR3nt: TGTGCCAGCAGCTCTCGACAGAAGAGTGAAGCTTTCTTT

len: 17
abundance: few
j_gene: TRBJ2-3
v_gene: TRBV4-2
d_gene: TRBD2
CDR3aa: CASSQVMLAGGVDTQYF
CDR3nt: TGTGCCAGCAGCCAAGTGATGCTAGCGGGAGGTGTAGATACGCAGTATTTT

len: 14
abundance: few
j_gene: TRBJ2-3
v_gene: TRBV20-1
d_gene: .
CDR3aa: CSARDSDFTDTQYF
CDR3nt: TGCAGTGCTAGAGATTCTGACTTCACAGATACGCAGTATTTT

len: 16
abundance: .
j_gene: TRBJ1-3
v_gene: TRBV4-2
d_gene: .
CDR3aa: CASSQSPDSSGNTIYF
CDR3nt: TGTGCCAGCAGCCAAAGTCCGGACAGCTCTGGAAACACCATATATTTT

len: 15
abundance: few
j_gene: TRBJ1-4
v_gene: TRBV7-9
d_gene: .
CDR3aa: CASSLLVTGGEKLFF
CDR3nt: TGTGCCAGCAGCTTATTAGTGACAGGAGGCGAAAAACTGTTTTTT

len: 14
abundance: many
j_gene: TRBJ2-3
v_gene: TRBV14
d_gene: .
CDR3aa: CASSQRRWPDTQYF
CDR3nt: TGTGCCAGCAGCCAGCGACGTTGGCCAGATACGCAGTATTTT

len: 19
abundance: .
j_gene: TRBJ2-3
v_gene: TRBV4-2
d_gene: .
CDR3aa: CASSQKSYGVAEAADTQYF
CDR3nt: TGTGCCAGCAGCCAAAAATCCTACGGGGTAGCGGAGGCGGCAGATACGCAGTATTTT

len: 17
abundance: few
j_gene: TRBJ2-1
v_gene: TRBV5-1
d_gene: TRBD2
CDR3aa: CASPGASGRPSYNEQFF
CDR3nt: TGCGCCAGCCCCGGGGCTAGCGGGAGGCCCTCCTACAATGAGCAGTTCTTC

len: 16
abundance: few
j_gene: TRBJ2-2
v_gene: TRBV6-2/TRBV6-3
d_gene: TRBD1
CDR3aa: CASSYYKQGPTGELFF
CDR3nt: TGTGCCAGCAGTTACTACAAACAGGGGCCTACCGGGGAGCTGTTTTTT

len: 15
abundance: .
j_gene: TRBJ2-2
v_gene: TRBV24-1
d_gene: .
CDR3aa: CATSEAGVNTGELFF
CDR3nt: TGTGCCACCAGTGAGGCAGGCGTGAACACCGGGGAGCTGTTTTTT

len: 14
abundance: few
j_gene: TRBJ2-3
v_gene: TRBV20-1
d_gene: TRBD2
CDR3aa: CSIRSGGVGDTQYF
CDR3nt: TGCAGTATTCGGAGCGGGGGGGTAGGAGATACGCAGTATTTT

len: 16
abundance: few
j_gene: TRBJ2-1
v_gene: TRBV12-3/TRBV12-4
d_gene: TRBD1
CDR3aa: CASRSKRWTGSNEQFF
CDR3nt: TGTGCCAGCAGGTCCAAGAGGTGGACAGGGAGCAATGAGCAGTTCTTC

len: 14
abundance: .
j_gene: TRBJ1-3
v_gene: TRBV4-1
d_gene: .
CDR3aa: CASSQTGKGNTIYF
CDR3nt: TGCGCCAGCAGCCAAACAGGGAAAGGAAACACCATATATTTT

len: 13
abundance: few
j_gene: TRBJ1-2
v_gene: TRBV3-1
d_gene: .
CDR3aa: CASSQVDRGGYTF
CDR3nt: TGTGCCAGCAGCCAAGTAGACAGAGGGGGCTACACCTTC

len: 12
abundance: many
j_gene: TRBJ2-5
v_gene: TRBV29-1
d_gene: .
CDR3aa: CSQSQGGETQYF
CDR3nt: TGCAGCCAATCCCAGGGGGGAGAGACCCAGTACTTC

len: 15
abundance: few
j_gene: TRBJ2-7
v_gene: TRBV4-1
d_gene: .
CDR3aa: CASSQDLSPFYEQYF
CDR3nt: TGCGCCAGCAGCCAAGATCTTAGCCCTTTCTACGAGCAGTACTTC

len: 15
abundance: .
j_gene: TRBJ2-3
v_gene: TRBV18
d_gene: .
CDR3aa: CASSQNRDSTDTQYF
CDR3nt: TGTGCCAGCTCACAAAACAGAGATAGCACAGATACGCAGTATTTT

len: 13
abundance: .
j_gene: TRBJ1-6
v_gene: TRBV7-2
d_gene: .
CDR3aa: CASSLIGISPLHF
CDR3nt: TGTGCCAGCAGCTTAATTGGCATTTCACCCCTCCACTTT

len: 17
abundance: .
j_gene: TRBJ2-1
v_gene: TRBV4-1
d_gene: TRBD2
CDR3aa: CASSQVLLAGGHNEQFF
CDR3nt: TGCGCCAGCAGCCAAGTTCTTCTAGCGGGGGGCCACAATGAGCAGTTCTTC

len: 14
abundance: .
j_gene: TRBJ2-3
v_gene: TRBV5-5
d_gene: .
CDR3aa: CASSLGWGQDTQYF
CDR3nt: TGTGCCAGCAGCTTGGGCTGGGGGCAGGATACGCAGTATTTT

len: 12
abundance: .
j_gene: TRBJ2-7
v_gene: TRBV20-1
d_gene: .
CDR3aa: CSATMGSYEQYF
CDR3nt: TGCAGTGCTACGATGGGCTCCTACGAGCAGTACTTC

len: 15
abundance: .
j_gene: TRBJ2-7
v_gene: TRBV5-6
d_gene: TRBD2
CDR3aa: CASSHRGLAGDEQYF
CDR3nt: TGTGCCAGCAGCCATCGTGGACTAGCGGGGGACGAGCAGTACTTC

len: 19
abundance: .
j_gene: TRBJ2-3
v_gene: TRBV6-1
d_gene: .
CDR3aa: CASRSPTMGLRKNTDTQYF
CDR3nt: TGTGCCAGCAGGAGCCCGACGATGGGCCTGAGAAAAAACACAGATACGCAGTATTTT

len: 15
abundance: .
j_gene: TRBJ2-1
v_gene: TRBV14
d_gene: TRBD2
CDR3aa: CASSHGGGDYNEQFF
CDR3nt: TGTGCCAGCAGCCATGGCGGGGGGGATTACAATGAGCAGTTCTTC

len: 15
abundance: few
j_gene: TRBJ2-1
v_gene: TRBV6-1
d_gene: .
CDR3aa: CASSADPSSYNEQFF
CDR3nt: TGTGCCAGCAGTGCGGATCCAAGCTCCTACAATGAGCAGTTCTTC

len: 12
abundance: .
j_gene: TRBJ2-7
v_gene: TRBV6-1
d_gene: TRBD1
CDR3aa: CASRDRVSEQYF
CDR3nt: TGTGCCAGCCGGGACAGGGTTAGCGAGCAGTACTTC

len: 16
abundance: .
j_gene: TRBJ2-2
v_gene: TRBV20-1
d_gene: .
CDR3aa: CSARDPGNWNTGELFF
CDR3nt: TGCAGTGCTAGAGATCCGGGGAACTGGAACACCGGGGAGCTGTTTTTT

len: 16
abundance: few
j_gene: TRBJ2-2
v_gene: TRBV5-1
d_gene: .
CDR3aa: CASSLAWESNTGELFF
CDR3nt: TGCGCCAGCAGCTTGGCGTGGGAATCGAACACCGGGGAGCTGTTTTTT

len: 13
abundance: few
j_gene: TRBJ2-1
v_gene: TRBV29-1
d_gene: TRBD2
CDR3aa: CSVASGVYNEQFF
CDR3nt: TGCAGCGTTGCTAGCGGGGTATACAATGAGCAGTTCTTC

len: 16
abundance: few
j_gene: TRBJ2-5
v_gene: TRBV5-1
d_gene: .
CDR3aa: CASSLAQKAGQETQYF
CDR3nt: TGCGCCAGCAGCTTGGCCCAGAAGGCCGGCCAAGAGACCCAGTACTTC